The 28 T cell receptor beta chains listed next were all sequenced from one sample in a study of blood T cell repertoires in COVID-19. Assay: immunoSEQ multiplex PCR; the TCRdb copy retains only in-frame clones and omits some. Of some 65,000 clones listed, roughly 92% were seen once; the top ten hold 2.9%. Sequencing was done on a sample of peripheral blood. The receptors shown here come from a man aged 70-80 years with active COVID-19.

The chain couples TRBV20-1 to TRBJ1-2; no reliable D call. V was clipped by 3 bases and J by 4 bases, with 6 bases between them. In germline, CDR1 is DFQATT, CDR2 SNEGSKA (reference sequence). The CDR3 is 11 amino acids. Written as DNA, the CDR3 is TGCAGTGCTAGGGAGACCTATGGCTACACCTTC. Encoded protein: CSARETYGYTF.

The chain couples TRBV25-1 to TRBJ2-5; 7 nucleotides line up with TRBD1. Per germline, CDR1 MGHDK and CDR2 SYGVNS. This CDR3 has 14 amino acids. The V gene end was trimmed by 6 bases and the J gene end by 2 bases; junction bases not matched to a gene: 6. CDR3 loop: CASSKDRVQETQYF. CDR3 bases: TGTGCCAGCAGCAAAGACAGGGTACAAGAGACCCAGTACTTC. Complete variable domain (other parts from reference TRBV25-1 and TRBJ2-5): EADIYQTPRYLVIGTGKKITLECSQTMGHDKMYWYQQDPGMELHLIHYSYGVNSTEKGDLSSESTVSRIRTEHFPLTLESARPSHTSQYLCASSKDRVQETQYFGPGTRLLVL.

This sequence joins TRBV11-2 and TRBJ2-4, with 9 bases fitting TRBD1. The CDR3 spans 16 residues. In germline, CDR1 is SGHAT, CDR2 FQNNGV. V shed 3 bases and J 0 bases; nucleotides not matched to a gene: 3. The CDR3: CASSFGTGKAKNIQYF. DNA of the CDR3: TGTGCCAGCAGCTTCGGGACAGGGAAAGCCAAAAACATTCAGTACTTC.

V usage is TRBV27 and J usage is TRBJ2-3, with TRBD2 matching over 9 bases. The CDR3 has 15 amino acids. After removal of 2 bases from V and 4 bases from J, the junction contained 4 bases not matched to a gene. Germline CDR1 reads MNHEY; CDR2 reads SMNVEV (reference sequence). CDR3 region: CASSLGLAGSDTQYF. The CDR3 DNA sequence: TGTGCCAGCAGTTTAGGGCTAGCGGGGTCAGATACGCAGTATTTT.

The V gene is TRBV19, the J gene TRBJ2-5; D is perhaps TRBD1 (6 bases). CDR3 length: 15 amino acids. The V gene lost 6 bases and the J gene lost 4 bases, with 18 bases spanning the gap. CDR1 and CDR2 (germline): LNHDA, SQIVND (reference sequence). CDR3 sequence: CASRKNRERTETQYF. In DNA, the CDR3 is TGTGCCAGTAGGAAAAACAGGGAGCGGACAGAGACCCAGTACTTC. The full variable domain, rest sourced from reference TRBV19 and TRBJ2-5, is DGGITQSPKYLFRKEGQNVTLSCEQNLNHDAMYWYRQDPGQGLRLIYYSQIVNDFQKGDIAEGYSVSREKKESFPLTVTSAQKNPTAFYLCASRKNRERTETQYFGPGTRLLVL.

The genes are TRBV10-1 and TRBJ2-2; weak D call: TRBD2 (7 bases). The CDR3 runs 17 residues. CDR1 is WNHNN, CDR2 SYGVQD, per germline (reference sequence). V lost 4 bases and J lost 2, with 17 bases in between. This CDR3 reads CASSVGGGPPNTGELFF. Written as DNA, the CDR3 is TGCGCCAGCAGTGTTGGCGGGGGCCCGCCCAACACCGGGGAGCTGTTTTTT.

The chain joins TRBV28 to TRBJ1-3; the match to TRBD1 covers 7 bases. Germline V CDR1 and CDR2: MDHEN, SYDVKM. The CDR3 has 14 residues. V was clipped by 1 base and J by 4 bases; unmatched bases: 1. The CDR3 here is CASSLSDRGNTIYF. CDR3 sequence (DNA): TGTGCCAGCAGTTTATCGGACAGGGGAAACACCATATATTTT.

The chain employs TRBV18 and TRBJ1-1; D not resolved. Germline CDR1 is KGHSH and CDR2 is LQKENI. The CDR3 loop spans 14 amino acids. V lost 2 bases and J 6 bases, leaving 13 bases between the germline ends. The CDR3 nucleotides are TGTGCCAGCTCACCATGGGCCGGGGAGGCTGAAGCTTTCTTT. Its translation: CASSPWAGEAEAFF.

The genes are TRBV5-6 and TRBJ2-2; D is uncertain. The CDR3 covers 16 residues. The germline gives CDR1 SGHDT, CDR2 YYEEEE. Trimming removed 3 bases at V and 0 bases at J, with 12 bases between. CDR3 residues: CASSWVRRSNTGELFF. The DNA of the CDR3 is TGTGCCAGCAGCTGGGTGAGGAGATCGAACACCGGGGAGCTGTTTTTT. Supplemented by reference TRBV5-6 and TRBJ2-2, the full variable domain reads DAGVTQSPTHLIKTRGQQVTLRCSPKSGHDTVSWYQQALGQGPQFIFQYYEEEERQRGNFPDRFSGHQFPNYSSELNVNALLLGDSALYLCASSWVRRSNTGELFFGEGSRLTVL.

The chain has TRBV7-8 and TRBJ1-5; D might be TRBD1 (6 bases). CDR3 length equals 15 residues. V lost 1 base, J lost 4 bases, and 11 bases lay in between. Germline CDR1 reads SGHVS; CDR2 reads FQNEAQ. CDR3 sequence: CASSLVRQGNQPQHF. Here the CDR3 DNA reads TGTGCCAGCAGCTTAGTTCGGCAGGGGAATCAGCCCCAGCATTTT.

The rearrangement joins TRBV5-8 to TRBJ1-3; tentative D call: TRBD1 (6 bases). The CDR3 loop spans 14 amino acids. Trimming cost V 1 base and J 3 bases, with 8 bases left between them. The V gene's germline CDR1 is SGHTS and CDR2 YDEGEE. The CDR3 sequence: CASSLYRDGNTIYF. CDR3 coding DNA: TGTGCCAGCAGCTTGTACAGGGATGGAAACACCATATATTTT.

This sequence joins TRBV18 and TRBJ1-5, with TRBD1 matching over 11 bases. Unmatched junction bases numbered 7, after V lost 2 bases and J lost 7 bases. CDR1 KGHSH and CDR2 LQKENI come from the germline V gene. The CDR3 consists of 16 residues. The CDR3 nucleotides are TGTGCCAGCTCACCATACGGACAGGGGGCTGGGCAGCCCCAGCATTTT. This codes for CASSPYGQGAGQPQHF.

This sequence joins TRBV2 and TRBJ2-7; D not certain. This CDR3 is 12 amino acids long. The germline gives CDR1 SNHLY, CDR2 FYNNEI. V was shortened by 6 bases and J by 0 bases, with 6 bases between the two germline ends. DNA for the CDR3: TGTGCCAGCAGCCCTAGCTCCTACGAGCAGTACGTC. It encodes CASSPSSYEQYV.

This clone appeared once. This sequence joins TRBV9 and TRBJ2-1; 9 positions agree with TRBD2. Germline V gives CDR1 SGDLS, CDR2 YYNGEE. With V trimmed by 0 bases and J by 5 bases, 3 bases remained unmatched. The CDR3 has 15 residues. The CDR3 DNA sequence: TGTGCCAGCAGCGTAGCTAGCGGGGTAAACAATGAGCAGTTCTTC. Translated: CASSVASGVNNEQFF.

V and J are TRBV28 and TRBJ1-1; 12 bases are a match to TRBD1. The trim removed 6 bases at V and 11 bases at J, leaving 10 bases unmatched. The germline V gene encodes CDR1 MDHEN and CDR2 SYDVKM. The CDR3 loop spans 14 amino acids. The CDR3 DNA reads TGTGCCAGCAGACATCCGGGACAGGGGGCGGGGGCTTTCTTT. Translated: CASRHPGQGAGAFF.

This chain uses TRBV2 with TRBJ2-1; 13 bases match TRBD2. The CDR3 consists of 16 residues. V was pared by 6 bases and J by 2 bases, with 4 bases of the junction left unmatched. Germline values: CDR1 SNHLY, CDR2 FYNNEI. CDR3 sequence: CASRTGLAGAYNEQFF. CDR3 DNA sequence: TGTGCCAGCAGGACAGGACTAGCGGGGGCCTACAATGAGCAGTTCTTC. Using reference TRBV2 and TRBJ2-1 for the parts outside the CDR3, the full variable domain is EPEVTQTPSHQVTQMGQEVILRCVPISNHLYFYWYRQILGQKVEFLVSFYNNEISEKSEIFDDQFSVERPDGSNFTLKIRSTKLEDSAMYFCASRTGLAGAYNEQFFGPGTRLTVL.

V and J are TRBV10-3 and TRBJ1-5; tentative D call: TRBD1 (6 bases). Germline assignment: CDR1 ENHRY and CDR2 SYGVKD. Trimming cost V 0 bases and J 3 bases, with 15 bases left between them. This CDR3 is built from 17 residues. CDR3 DNA: TGTGCCATCAGTGAGTCTCCCGGGACAAGTAACAATCAGCCCCAGCATTTT. Translation: CAISESPGTSNNQPQHF.

The chain recombines TRBV5-5 with TRBJ2-3, with 8 bases matching TRBD2. CDR3 length: 17 amino acids. The germline V gene encodes CDR1 SGHKS and CDR2 YYEKEE (reference sequence). The V gene end was trimmed by 4 bases and the J gene end by 5 bases; junction bases not matched to a gene: 15. The CDR3 coding sequence is TGTGCCAGCAGCCCCGACCTGGGGGCGGGGGGTAGAGATACGCAGTATTTT. Amino acid sequence: CASSPDLGAGGRDTQYF.

This chain connects TRBV24-1 to TRBJ2-3, with D uncertain. Trimming took off 1 base at V and 7 bases at J, with 17 bases between the two ends. The germline V gene encodes CDR1 KGHDR and CDR2 SFDVKD. The CDR3 is 16 residues long. The CDR3 loop is CATSDFSPRTSNTQYF. The CDR3 DNA follows: TGTGCCACCAGTGATTTCTCCCCCAGAACCTCCAATACGCAGTATTTT.

This clone was recorded only once. The CDR3 coding sequence is TGCGCCAGCAGCGACGCTTCCGGGACAGGGGGAGGTAATGAAAAACTGTTTTTT. Translation: CASSDASGTGGGNEKLFF. The chain uses TRBV5-1 and TRBJ1-4; 11 nucleotides match TRBD1. J gave up 4 bases and V 4 bases, and 12 bases lay outside the gene matches. The V gene's germline CDR1 is SGHRS and CDR2 YFSETQ. The CDR3 contains 18 residues.

This sequence joins TRBV10-2 and TRBJ1-1; D is unresolved. V lost 2 bases, J lost 1 base, and 14 bases lay in between. CDR3 length: 16 residues. CDR1 WSHSY and CDR2 SAAADI come from the germline V gene. In DNA form, the CDR3 reads TGCGCCAGCAGTGAGGAGGTGGTCAGCGGGAACACTGAAGCTTTCTTT. Amino acids: CASSEEVVSGNTEAFF.

The genes are TRBV19 and TRBJ1-1, with 9 bases identical to TRBD1. V lost 5 bases, J lost 6 bases, and 10 bases stayed unmatched. The CDR3 covers 15 residues. CDR1 and CDR2 from the germline V gene are LNHDA and SQIVND (reference sequence). The CDR3 coding sequence is TGTGCCAGTAGTGTACAGGGGGCTCTCAAGGCTGAAGCTTTCTTT. This encodes CASSVQGALKAEAFF.

This chain connects TRBV14 to TRBJ1-1; maybe TRBD1 (6 bases). Trimming took 4 bases from V and 7 from J, leaving 10 bases between them. The CDR3 loop spans 12 amino acids. Germline CDR1 is SGHDN and CDR2 is FVKESK. The CDR3 DNA sequence: TGTGCCAGCAGCCTTAAAGGGGGTGAAGCTTTCTTT. This codes for CASSLKGGEAFF.

This clone was counted between two and nine times. The chain links TRBV7-9 to TRBJ1-5; 10 bases agree with TRBD1. From germline, CDR1 is SEHNR and CDR2 FQNEAQ (reference sequence). This CDR3 has 15 residues. The junction had 5 bases not matched to a gene; V was cut back by 5 bases and J by 4 bases. This chain's CDR3 is CASSLGDRGNQPQHF. The CDR3 region has the DNA TGTGCCAGCAGCCTAGGGGACAGGGGAAATCAGCCCCAGCATTTT.

V is TRBV7-3 and J is TRBJ2-2; 9 bases agree with TRBD1. This CDR3 has 15 residues. CDR1 is SGHTA, CDR2 FQGTGA, per germline. Unmatched junction bases numbered 9, after V lost 3 bases and J lost 10 bases. The CDR3 nucleotides read TGTGCCAGCAGCTTTACAGGGGGCGAGGGAGTGGAGCTGTTTTTT. Encoded protein: CASSFTGGEGVELFF.

The V call is TRBV10-3, the J call TRBJ1-1; 8 bases are a match to TRBD1. Germline loops: CDR1 ENHRY, CDR2 SYGVKD. Trimming at V came to 7 bases and at J to 0 bases, leaving 13 bases not matched to a gene. CDR3 length equals 17 residues. This CDR3 reads CAITRTGPLGLNTEAFF. In nucleotides, the CDR3 is TGTGCCATCACCAGGACAGGGCCGTTGGGCCTGAACACTGAAGCTTTCTTT.

The chain joins TRBV11-3 to TRBJ2-2; TRBD2 matches 13 bases. Germline V gene lookup returns CDR1 SGHNT and CDR2 YENEEA. Unmatched junction bases numbered 5, after V lost 4 bases and J lost 6 bases. This CDR3 has 16 amino acids. This CDR3 is CASSSLGTSGAGELFF. CDR3 nucleotides: TGTGCCAGCAGCTCCCTCGGGACTAGCGGGGCCGGGGAGCTGTTTTTT.

V usage is TRBV9 and J usage is TRBJ2-4, with 8 nucleotides matching TRBD1. The trim removed 4 bases at V and 8 bases at J, leaving 14 bases unmatched. Per germline, CDR1 SGDLS and CDR2 YYNGEE. This CDR3 contains 16 residues. CDR3 DNA sequence: TGTGCCAGCAGCCCCCAGGAGGGGCAGGGGGCGTACATTCAGTACTTC. Protein: CASSPQEGQGAYIQYF.